This TCR beta chain was retrieved from a study of blood T cell repertoires in COVID-19. Original methodology: Amplified reference gene primers provided the basis for estimating nucleated cell counts. Libraries were prepared by immunoSEQ multiplex PCR; TCRdb keeps only in-frame clonotypes and omits some of them. V, J and clone size are taken as reported in that table, and D and trimming were inferred from the DNA itself. The data show about 89,000 clones, 70% to 90% seen once. This CDR3 comprises 14 residues. Per germline, CDR1 LGHDT and CDR2 YNNKEL (reference sequence). The V end was cut by 4 bases, the J end by 3 bases, with 10 bases between.

The TCR originated in a man in his sixties with acute or convalescent COVID-19. The chain employs TRBV3-1 (or the pseudogene TRBV3-2) and TRBJ2-1; a weak D match, TRBD1 (6 bases). Sample: peripheral blood. CDR3 bases: TGTGCCAGCAGCCTAACAGGGTTCTACAATGAGCAGTTCTTC. This codes for CASSLTGFYNEQFF.